Here is one TCR beta chain with its context. Its cognate antigen is unknown. Stated time point: persistent/refractory GD, antithyroid drugs over 5 years with positive TRAb. PBMCs provided the RNA from which the TCR library was made. Recruitment took place at an endocrinology department in Xi'an, China. These data come from a study of regulatory T cells in long-lasting Graves disease. Turning to the study itself: The definition of persistent Graves' disease was over 5 years of antithyroid drugs with positive TSH receptor antibodies. The study, taken as a whole, reports: Few sampled subjects may have lowered accuracy. Preferential use of TRBV28, TRBJ1-2 and TRBJ2-5 was seen in persistent disease.

TCR beta libraries were built with iRepertoire HTBI primers and Arm-PCR of CDR3 regions. One entry per CDR3 protein results from TCRdb running MiXCR on the multiplex PCR reads. The profile shows 400,000 or so distinct CDR3 sequences, 23% of them singletons. Per the germline V gene, CDR1 is SGHTA and CDR2 is FQGTGA. The CDR3 loop spans 15 amino acids. V was clipped by 3 bases and J by 5 bases; unmatched bases: 4. This specimen was peripheral blood mononuclear cells (PBMCs), taken when the disease was refractory, from a patient treated with antithyroid drugs. The origin of this receptor is a female donor with Graves disease. This chain joins TRBV7-3 and TRBJ2-3; TRBD2 aligns across 11 bases. CDR3 nucleotide sequence: TGTGCCAGCAGCTTCACTAGCGGGAGCCAAGATACGCAGTATTTT. Amino acid sequence: CASSFTSGSQDTQYF.